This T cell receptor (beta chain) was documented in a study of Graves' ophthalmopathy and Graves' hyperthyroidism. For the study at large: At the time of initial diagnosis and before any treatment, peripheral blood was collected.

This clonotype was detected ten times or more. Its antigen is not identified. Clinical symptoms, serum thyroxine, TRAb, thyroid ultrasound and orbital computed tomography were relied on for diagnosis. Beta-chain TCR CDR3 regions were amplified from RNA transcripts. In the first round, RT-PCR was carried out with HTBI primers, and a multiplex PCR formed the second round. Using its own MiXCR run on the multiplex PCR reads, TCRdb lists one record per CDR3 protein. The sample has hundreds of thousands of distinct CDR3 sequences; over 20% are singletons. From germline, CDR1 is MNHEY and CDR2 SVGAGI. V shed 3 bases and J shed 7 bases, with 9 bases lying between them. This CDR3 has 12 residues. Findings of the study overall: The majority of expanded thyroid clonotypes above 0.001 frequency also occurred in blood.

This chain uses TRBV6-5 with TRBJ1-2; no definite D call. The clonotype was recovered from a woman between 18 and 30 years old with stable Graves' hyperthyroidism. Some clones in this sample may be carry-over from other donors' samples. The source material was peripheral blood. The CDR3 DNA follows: TGTGCCAGCAGTTATTTAGGAGGTGGCTACACCTTC. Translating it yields CASSYLGGGYTF.